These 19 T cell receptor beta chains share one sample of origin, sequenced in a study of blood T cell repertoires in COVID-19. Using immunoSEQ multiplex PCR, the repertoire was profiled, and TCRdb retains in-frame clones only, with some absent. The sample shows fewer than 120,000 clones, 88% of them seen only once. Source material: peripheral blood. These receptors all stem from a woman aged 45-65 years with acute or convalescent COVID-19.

The CDR3 spells CASSSGAGLRTFF. The CDR3, as DNA: TGTGCCAGCAGCTCCGGTGCGGGGCTGAGAACTTTCTTT. The chain combines TRBV5-6 with TRBJ1-1; a weak D match, TRBD1 (5 bases). The CDR3 runs 13 residues. Trimming pared 3 bases from V and 12 bases from J, leaving 18 bases between. Germline V CDR1 and CDR2: SGHDT, YYEEEE.

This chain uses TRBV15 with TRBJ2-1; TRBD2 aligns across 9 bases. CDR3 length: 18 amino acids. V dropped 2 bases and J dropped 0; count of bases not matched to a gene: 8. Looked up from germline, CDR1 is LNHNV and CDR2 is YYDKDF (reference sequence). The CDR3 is CATSRHTLAGTSYNEQFF. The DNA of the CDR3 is TGTGCCACCAGCAGACATACTCTAGCGGGGACCTCCTACAATGAGCAGTTCTTC.

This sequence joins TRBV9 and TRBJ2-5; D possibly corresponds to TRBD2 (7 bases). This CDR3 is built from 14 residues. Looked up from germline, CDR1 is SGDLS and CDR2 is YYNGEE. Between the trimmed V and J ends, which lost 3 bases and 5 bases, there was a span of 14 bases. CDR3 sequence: CASSAGGGVETQYF. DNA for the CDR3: TGTGCCAGCAGCGCCGGAGGGGGGGTCGAGACCCAGTACTTC.

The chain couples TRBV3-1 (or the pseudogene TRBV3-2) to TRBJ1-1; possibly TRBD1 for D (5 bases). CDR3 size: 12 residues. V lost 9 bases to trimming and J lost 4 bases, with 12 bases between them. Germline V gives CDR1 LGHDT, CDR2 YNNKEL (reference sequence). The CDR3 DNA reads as TGTGCCAGTGGGGCCGACCCCACTGAAGCTTTCTTT. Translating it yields CASGADPTEAFF.

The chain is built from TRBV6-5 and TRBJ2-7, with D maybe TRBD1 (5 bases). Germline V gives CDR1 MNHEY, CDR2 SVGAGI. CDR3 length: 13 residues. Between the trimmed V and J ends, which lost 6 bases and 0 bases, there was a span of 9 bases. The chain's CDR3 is CASRRTSSYEQYF. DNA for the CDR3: TGTGCCAGCAGGAGGACAAGCTCCTACGAGCAGTACTTC.

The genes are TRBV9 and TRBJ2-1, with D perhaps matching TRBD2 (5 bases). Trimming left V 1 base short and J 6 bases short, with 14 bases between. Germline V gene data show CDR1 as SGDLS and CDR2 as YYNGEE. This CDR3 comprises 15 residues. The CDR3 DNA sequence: TGTGCCAGCAGCGTATTTCCTAGCACATTCAATGAGCAGTTCTTC. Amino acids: CASSVFPSTFNEQFF.

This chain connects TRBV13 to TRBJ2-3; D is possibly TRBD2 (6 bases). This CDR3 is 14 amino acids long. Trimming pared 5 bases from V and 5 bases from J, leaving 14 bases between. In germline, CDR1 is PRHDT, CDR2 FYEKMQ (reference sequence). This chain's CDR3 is CASSPTLGGDTQYF. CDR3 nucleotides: TGTGCCAGCAGCCCTACGTTGGGAGGAGATACGCAGTATTTT.

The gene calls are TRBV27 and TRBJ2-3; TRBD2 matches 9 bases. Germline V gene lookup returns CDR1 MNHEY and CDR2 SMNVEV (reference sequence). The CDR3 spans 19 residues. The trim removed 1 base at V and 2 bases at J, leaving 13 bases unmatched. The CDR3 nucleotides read TGTGCCAGCAGTTTATTCCCTCTAGCGGGGAACCTCCTCACAGATACGCAGTATTTT. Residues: CASSLFPLAGNLLTDTQYF.

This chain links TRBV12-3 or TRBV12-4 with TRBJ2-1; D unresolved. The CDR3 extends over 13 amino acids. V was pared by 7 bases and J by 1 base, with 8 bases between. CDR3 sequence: CASKSYSYNEQFF. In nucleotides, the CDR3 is TGTGCCAGCAAGTCCTATTCCTACAATGAGCAGTTCTTC.

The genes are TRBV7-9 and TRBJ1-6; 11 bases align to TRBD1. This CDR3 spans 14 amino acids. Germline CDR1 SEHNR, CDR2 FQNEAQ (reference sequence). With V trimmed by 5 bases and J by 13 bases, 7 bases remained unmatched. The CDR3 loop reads CASSGDRGSWPLHF. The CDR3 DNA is TGTGCCAGCAGCGGGGACAGGGGGTCTTGGCCCCTCCACTTT. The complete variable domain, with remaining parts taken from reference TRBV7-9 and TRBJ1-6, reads DTGVSQNPRHKITKRGQNVTFRCDPISEHNRLYWYRQTLGQGPEFLTYFQNEAQLEKSRLLSDRFSAERPKGSFSTLEIQRTEQGDSAMYLCASSGDRGSWPLHFGNGTRLTVT.

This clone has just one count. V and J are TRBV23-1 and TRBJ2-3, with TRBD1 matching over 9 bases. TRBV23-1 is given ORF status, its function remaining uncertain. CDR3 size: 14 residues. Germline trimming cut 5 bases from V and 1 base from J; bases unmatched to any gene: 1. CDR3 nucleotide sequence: TGCGCCAGCAGTAGGGACAGGGGCACAGATACGCAGTATTTT. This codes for CASSRDRGTDTQYF.

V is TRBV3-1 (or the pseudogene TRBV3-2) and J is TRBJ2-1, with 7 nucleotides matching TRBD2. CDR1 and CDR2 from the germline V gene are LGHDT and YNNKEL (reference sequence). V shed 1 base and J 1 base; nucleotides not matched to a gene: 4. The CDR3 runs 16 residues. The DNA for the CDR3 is TGTGCCAGCAGCCAAGGGCGCGGGAGATCCTACAATGAGCAGTTCTTC. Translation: CASSQGRGRSYNEQFF.

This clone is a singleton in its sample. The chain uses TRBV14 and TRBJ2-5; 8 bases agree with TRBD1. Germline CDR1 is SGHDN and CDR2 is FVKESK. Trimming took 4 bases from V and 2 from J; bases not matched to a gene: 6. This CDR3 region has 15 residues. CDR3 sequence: CASSLGQGAQETQYF. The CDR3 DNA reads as TGTGCCAGCAGCCTGGGGCAGGGGGCACAAGAGACCCAGTACTTC.

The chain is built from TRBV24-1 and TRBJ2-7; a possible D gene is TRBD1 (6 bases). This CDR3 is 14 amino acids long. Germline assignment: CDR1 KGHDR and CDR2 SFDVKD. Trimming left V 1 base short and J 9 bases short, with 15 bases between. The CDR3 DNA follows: TGTGCCACCAGTGATTTTGGGGGCCAGGGCGGGCAGTACTTC. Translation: CATSDFGGQGGQYF.

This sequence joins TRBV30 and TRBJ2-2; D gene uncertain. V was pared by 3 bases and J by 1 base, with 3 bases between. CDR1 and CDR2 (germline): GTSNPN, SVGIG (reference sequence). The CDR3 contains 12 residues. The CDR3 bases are TGTGCCTGGAGCGGGAACACCGGGGAGCTGTTTTTT. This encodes CAWSGNTGELFF.

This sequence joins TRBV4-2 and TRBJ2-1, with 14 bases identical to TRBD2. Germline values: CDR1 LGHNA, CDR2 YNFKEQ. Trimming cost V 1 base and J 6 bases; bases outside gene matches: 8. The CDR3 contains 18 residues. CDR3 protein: CASSQARGGLAGANEQFF. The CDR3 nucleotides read TGTGCCAGCAGCCAAGCCAGGGGGGGACTAGCGGGAGCCAATGAGCAGTTCTTC.

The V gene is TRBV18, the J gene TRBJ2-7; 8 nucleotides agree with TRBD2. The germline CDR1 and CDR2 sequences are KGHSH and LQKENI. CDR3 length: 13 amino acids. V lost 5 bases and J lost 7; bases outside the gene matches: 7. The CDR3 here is CASSTSGSAEQYF. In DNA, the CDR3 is TGTGCCAGCTCAACTAGCGGATCTGCGGAGCAGTACTTC.

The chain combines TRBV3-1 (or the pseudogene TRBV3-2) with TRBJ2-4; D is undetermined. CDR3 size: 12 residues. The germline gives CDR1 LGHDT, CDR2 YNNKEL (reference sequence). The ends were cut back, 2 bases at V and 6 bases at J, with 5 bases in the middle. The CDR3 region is CASSQSRNIQYF. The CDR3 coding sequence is TGTGCCAGCAGCCAATCGCGAAACATTCAGTACTTC.

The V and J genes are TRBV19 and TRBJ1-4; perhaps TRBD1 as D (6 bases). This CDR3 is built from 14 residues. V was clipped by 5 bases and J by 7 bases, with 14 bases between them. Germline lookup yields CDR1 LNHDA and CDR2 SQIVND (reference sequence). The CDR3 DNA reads TGTGCCAGTAGTTACCAAGGGGGTGGTGAAAAACTGTTTTTT. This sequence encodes CASSYQGGGEKLFF.